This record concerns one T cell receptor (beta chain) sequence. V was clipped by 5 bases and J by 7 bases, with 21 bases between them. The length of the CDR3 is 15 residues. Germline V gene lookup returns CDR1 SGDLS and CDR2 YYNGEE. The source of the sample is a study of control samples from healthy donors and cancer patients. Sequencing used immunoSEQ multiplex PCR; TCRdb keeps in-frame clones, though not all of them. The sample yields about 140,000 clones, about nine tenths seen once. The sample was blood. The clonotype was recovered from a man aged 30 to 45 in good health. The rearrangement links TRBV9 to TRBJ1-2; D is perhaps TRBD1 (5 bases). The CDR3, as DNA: TGTGCCAGCAGGGATTACCGGGGGGTTGGTGGTGGCTACACCTTC. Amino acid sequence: CASRDYRGVGGGYTF.